The 6 T cell receptor beta chains given below trace back to one sample, sequenced in a study of PD-1 blockade in classical Hodgkin lymphoma. The sample's time point: cycle 4 day 1 (C4D1), after about 6 weeks of nivolumab. Each and every patient relapsed after autologous stem cell transplantation, and patients got differing brentuximab vedotin exposure. Using immunoSEQ multiplex PCR, the repertoire was profiled, and TCRdb retains in-frame clones only, with some absent. The table shows over 70,000 clones, with approximately 90% occurring only once. Here the sequenced sample was peripheral blood mononuclear cells (PBMCs), taken before the fourth cycle of nivolumab. These receptors originate from a human donor with classical Hodgkin lymphoma.

The gene calls are TRBV19 and TRBJ2-7; D ambiguous. V was trimmed by 1 base and J by 0 bases, leaving 7 bases between them. CDR3 length equals 14 residues. Germline assignment: CDR1 LNHDA and CDR2 SQIVND (reference sequence). The CDR3 is CASSIGADSYEQYF. The CDR3 region has the DNA TGTGCCAGTAGTATAGGGGCGGACTCCTACGAGCAGTACTTC. Based on the CDR3 plus reference TRBV19 and TRBJ2-7, the full variable domain is DGGITQSPKYLFRKEGQNVTLSCEQNLNHDAMYWYRQDPGQGLRLIYYSQIVNDFQKGDIAEGYSVSREKKESFPLTVTSAQKNPTAFYLCASSIGADSYEQYFGPGTRLTVT.

This clone was picked up one time. The chain employs TRBV7-8 and TRBJ1-4; no clear D. This CDR3 comprises 16 residues. The germline V gene has CDR1 SGHVS and CDR2 FQNEAQ. The V end lost 5 bases, the J end lost 2 bases, and 15 bases lay between the germline ends. CDR3 sequence reads: CASSPRWVQTNEKLFF. DNA of the CDR3: TGTGCCAGCAGCCCCCGGTGGGTACAGACTAATGAAAAACTGTTTTTT.

The chain carries TRBV28 and TRBJ2-7; D unresolved. This CDR3 is 12 amino acids long. Germline assignment: CDR1 MDHEN and CDR2 SYDVKM. Deletions cut 1 base from V and 3 bases from J, with 4 bases between. This chain's CDR3 is CASSLSLYEQYF. As DNA, the CDR3 is TGTGCCAGCAGTTTATCCCTCTACGAGCAGTACTTC.

V gene TRBV7-6 combines with J gene TRBJ1-4; TRBD1 might be the D (5 bases). V was clipped by 8 bases and J by 7 bases, with 14 bases between them. This CDR3 region has 13 residues. Germline V gives CDR1 SGHVS, CDR2 FNYEAQ. CDR3 sequence (DNA): TGTGCCAGCCGATCGAACGGGGGTGAAAAACTGTTTTTT. Translated: CASRSNGGEKLFF.

This clone was observed a single time. The chain has TRBV25-1 and TRBJ1-6, with D unclear. Trimming removed 3 bases from V and 5 bases from J, with 8 bases in between. This CDR3 has 14 residues. Germline loops: CDR1 MGHDK, CDR2 SYGVNS. The CDR3 coding sequence is TGTGCCAGCAGTGACAGGTGGGATAATTCACCCCTCCACTTT. This encodes CASSDRWDNSPLHF. The full variable domain, with the rest looked up from reference TRBV25-1 and TRBJ1-6, is EADIYQTPRYLVIGTGKKITLECSQTMGHDKMYWYQQDPGMELHLIHYSYGVNSTEKGDLSSESTVSRIRTEHFPLTLESARPSHTSQYLCASSDRWDNSPLHFGNGTRLTVT.

The gene calls are TRBV7-2 and TRBJ2-2; no clear D gene. Trimming cost V 1 base and J 8 bases, with 5 bases left between them. The CDR3 contains 12 residues. Germline CDR1 and CDR2: SGHTA and FQGNSA. This chain's CDR3 is CASSLVLGELFF. The CDR3 coding sequence is TGTGCCAGCAGCTTAGTCCTAGGGGAGCTGTTTTTT.